Listed here is a single TCR beta chain. Antigen unknown. These data belong to a study of T cell responses to AZD1222 COVID-19 vaccine. Study-level results: Breadth and depth of Spike-specific TCRs rose after two AZD1222 doses. CD4 TCRs associated with vaccination spanned spike, dominating at 160-218 and 743-854.

The CDR3 totals 14 residues. Between the trimmed V and J ends, which lost 5 bases and 0 bases, there was a span of 11 bases. The germline gives CDR1 GTSNPN, CDR2 SVGIG (reference sequence). Assay: immunoSEQ multiplex PCR; the TCRdb copy retains only in-frame clones and omits some. The data contain 100,000 or so clones, about 93% of them singletons. The chain combines TRBV30 with TRBJ1-5; D ambiguous. The source was peripheral blood, collected on day 0 of AZD1222 vaccination. This receptor was obtained from an adult in good health. Here the CDR3 DNA reads TGTGCCTGGGGAAGGGAGGTTAGCAATCAGCCCCAGCATTTT. Its protein is CAWGREVSNQPQHF.